These T cell receptor beta chains were read from a single sample in a study of T cell repertoires in cytomegalovirus infection. A single record per CDR3 protein comes from TCRdb applying MiXCR to the reads. This table holds 110,000 to 150,000 distinct CDR3 sequences, 5% to 6.5% found once. Sequenced: PBMCs. The receptors stem from a human donor in good health (CMV status not recorded). Some clones in this sample may be carry-over from other donors' samples. Both conserved end residues are trimmed from each CDR3.

TRBV20-1	TRBJ1-6	SAPGDRVDSPLH
TRBV2	TRBJ1-5	ASRATGLDSNQPQH
TRBV7-2	TRBJ2-7	ASSQGVAMGYEQY
TRBV12-3/TRBV12-4	TRBJ1-5	ASSQRQGPKPQH
TRBV7-2	TRBJ1-1	ASSLTAANTEAF
TRBV2	TRBJ1-1	ASSDSRPRAEAF
TRBV28	TRBJ1-6	ASSPRPGINSPLH
TRBV7-2	TRBJ1-1	ASRGTWNTEAF
TRBV7-6	TRBJ2-5	ASSLRILAGLETQY
TRBV6-2/TRBV6-3	TRBJ1-5	ASSSAGYQPQH
TRBV9	TRBJ2-1	ASSVVSGGVEQF
TRBV24-1	TRBJ2-2	ATAAREHNTGELF
TRBV7-8	TRBJ1-4	ASSLGPRGLF
TRBV4-2	TRBJ2-1	ASSQGGALRNEQF
TRBV20-1	TRBJ1-2	SARDNRADGYT
TRBV7-2	TRBJ2-2	ASSLARLANTGELF
TRBV4-2	TRBJ2-1	ASSQAASGGDNEQF
TRBV4-3	TRBJ2-1	ASSPQRQGMSGPYNEQF
TRBV6-8	TRBJ1-4	ASSSGGTGREKLF
TRBV20-1	TRBJ2-3	SARTGTESTDTQY
TRBV28	TRBJ2-5	ASSPGTSNGETQY
TRBV5-1	TRBJ2-1	ASTTGGSYNEQF
TRBV28	TRBJ1-4	ASSRGPPREKLF
TRBV14	TRBJ2-1	ASSPWDRHNEQF
TRBV12-3/TRBV12-4	TRBJ2-5	ATGTPPGETQY
TRBV28	TRBJ1-1	ASSSTAGTEAF
TRBV6-1	TRBJ2-3	ASRTAAGSDTQY
TRBV29-1	TRBJ1-5	SVAGGGNQPQH
TRBV28	TRBJ2-7	ASSTLAGPSSYEQY
TRBV7-9	TRBJ1-2	ASSPGQGDHYGYT
TRBV2	TRBJ2-4	ASRQDIYKNIQY
TRBV7-9	TRBJ2-7	ASSFATGPYEQY
TRBV7-2	TRBJ2-3	ASSFGQRGYTDTQY
TRBV6-5	TRBJ1-1	ASSYGYEGTEAF
TRBV7-2	TRBJ2-1	ASSLSGQSQF
TRBV2	TRBJ2-1	ASSAALAGGPHEQF
TRBV29-1	TRBJ2-5	SVANTP